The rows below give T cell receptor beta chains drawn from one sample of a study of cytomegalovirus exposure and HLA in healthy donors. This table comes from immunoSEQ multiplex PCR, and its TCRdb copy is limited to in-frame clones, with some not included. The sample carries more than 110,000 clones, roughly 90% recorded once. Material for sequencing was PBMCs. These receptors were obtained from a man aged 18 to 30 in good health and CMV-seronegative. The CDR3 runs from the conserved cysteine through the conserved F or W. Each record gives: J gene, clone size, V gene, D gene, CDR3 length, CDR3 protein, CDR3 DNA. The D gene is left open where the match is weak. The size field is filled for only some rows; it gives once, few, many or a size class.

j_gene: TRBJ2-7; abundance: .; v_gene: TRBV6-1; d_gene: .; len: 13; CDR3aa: CASSEGLTYEQYF; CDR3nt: TGTGCCAGCAGTGAAGGACTTACCTACGAGCAGTACTTC
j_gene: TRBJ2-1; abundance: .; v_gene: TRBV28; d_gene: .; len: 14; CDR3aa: CASSLPRAYNEQFF; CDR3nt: TGTGCCAGCAGTTTACCCAGGGCTTACAATGAGCAGTTCTTC
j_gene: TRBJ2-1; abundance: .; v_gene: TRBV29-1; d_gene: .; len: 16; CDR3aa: CSVDPLATSSYNEQFF; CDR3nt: TGCAGCGTTGACCCCCTGGCGACAAGCTCCTACAATGAGCAGTTCTTC
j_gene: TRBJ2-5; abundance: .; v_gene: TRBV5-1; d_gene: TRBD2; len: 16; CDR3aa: CASKANPAGGAETQYF; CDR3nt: TGCGCCAGCAAGGCCAACCCAGCGGGAGGCGCAGAGACCCAGTACTTC
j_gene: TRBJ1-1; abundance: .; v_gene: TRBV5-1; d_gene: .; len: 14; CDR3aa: CASKPGGANTEAFF; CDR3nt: TGCGCCAGCAAGCCCGGGGGGGCGAACACTGAAGCTTTCTTT
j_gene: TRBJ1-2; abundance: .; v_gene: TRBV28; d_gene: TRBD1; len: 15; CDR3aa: CASSLWGQGARGYTF; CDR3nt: TGTGCCAGCAGTTTATGGGGACAGGGGGCCAGGGGCTACACCTTC
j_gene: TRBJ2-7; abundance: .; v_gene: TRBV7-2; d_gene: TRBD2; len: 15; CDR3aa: CASSLASASGSKQYF; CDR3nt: TGTGCCAGCAGCTTAGCATCGGCTAGCGGGAGTAAGCAGTACTTC
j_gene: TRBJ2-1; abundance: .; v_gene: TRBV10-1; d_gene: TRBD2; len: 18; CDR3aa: CASSDQGLAGESYNEQFF; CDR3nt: TGCGCCAGCAGTGATCAGGGACTAGCGGGAGAGAGCTACAATGAGCAGTTCTTC
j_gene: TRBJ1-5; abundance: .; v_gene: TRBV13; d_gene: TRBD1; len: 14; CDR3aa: CASSLGTGVQPQHF; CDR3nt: TGTGCCAGCAGCTTAGGGACAGGGGTTCAGCCCCAGCATTTT
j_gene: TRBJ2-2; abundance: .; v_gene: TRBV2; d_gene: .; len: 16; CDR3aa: CASSDVGLANTGELFF; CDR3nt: TGTGCCAGCAGTGATGTAGGCCTAGCGAACACCGGGGAGCTGTTTTTT
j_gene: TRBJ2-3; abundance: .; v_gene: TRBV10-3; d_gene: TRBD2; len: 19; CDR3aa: CAISERGGLAGGRTDTQYF; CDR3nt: TGTGCCATCAGTGAGCGAGGGGGACTAGCGGGAGGTCGGACAGATACGCAGTATTTT
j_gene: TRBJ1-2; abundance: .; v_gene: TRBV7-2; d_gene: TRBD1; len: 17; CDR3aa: CASSLISWDRSNYGYTF; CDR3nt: TGTGCCAGCAGCTTAATCTCGTGGGACAGGAGCAACTATGGCTACACCTTC
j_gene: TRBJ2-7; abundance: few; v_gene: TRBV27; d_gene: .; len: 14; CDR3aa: CASSLSVGAYEQYF; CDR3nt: TGTGCCAGCAGTTTAAGTGTAGGGGCTTACGAGCAGTACTTC
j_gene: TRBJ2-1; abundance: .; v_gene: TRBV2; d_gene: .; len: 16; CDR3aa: CASSELAGLLGLGQFF; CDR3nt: TGTGCCAGCAGTGAGCTAGCTGGGTTACTTGGGCTTGGGCAGTTCTTC
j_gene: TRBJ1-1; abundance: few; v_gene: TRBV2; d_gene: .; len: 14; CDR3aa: CASSEVLVRAEAFF; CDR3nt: TGTGCCAGCAGTGAAGTCCTGGTTCGGGCTGAAGCTTTCTTT
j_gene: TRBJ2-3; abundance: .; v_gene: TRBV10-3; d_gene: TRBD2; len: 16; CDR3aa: CAISERLAGSTDTQYF; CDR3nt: TGTGCCATCAGTGAGAGGCTAGCGGGGAGCACAGATACGCAGTATTTT
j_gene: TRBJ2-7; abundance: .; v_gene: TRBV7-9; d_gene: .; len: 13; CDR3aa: CASSFRQTYEQYF; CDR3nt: TGTGCCAGCAGCTTTCGACAGACCTACGAGCAGTACTTC
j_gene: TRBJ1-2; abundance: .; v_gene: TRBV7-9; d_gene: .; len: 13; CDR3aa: CASSPHRVYGYTF; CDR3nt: TGTGCCAGCAGCCCTCACAGGGTCTATGGCTACACCTTC
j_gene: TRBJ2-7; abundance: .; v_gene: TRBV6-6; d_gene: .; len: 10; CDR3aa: CASGDREQYF; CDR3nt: TGTGCCAGCGGAGACAGGGAGCAGTACTTC
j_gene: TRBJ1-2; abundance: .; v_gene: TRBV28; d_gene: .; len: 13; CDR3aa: CASSFRSNYGYTF; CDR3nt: TGTGCCAGCAGTTTTCGGTCTAACTATGGCTACACCTTC
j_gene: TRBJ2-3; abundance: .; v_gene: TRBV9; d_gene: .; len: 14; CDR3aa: CASSVGTGTDTQYF; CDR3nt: TGTGCCAGCAGCGTAGGAACAGGCACAGATACGCAGTATTTT
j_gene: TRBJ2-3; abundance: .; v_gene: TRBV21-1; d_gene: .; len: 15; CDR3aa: CARAGTGTHTDTQYF; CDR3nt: TGTGCCAGAGCCGGGACAGGGACCCACACAGATACGCAGTATTTT
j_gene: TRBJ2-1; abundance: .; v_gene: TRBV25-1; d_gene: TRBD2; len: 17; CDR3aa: CASSRGRGGSSYNEQFF; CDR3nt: TGTGCCAGCAGCAGAGGACGGGGGGGAAGCTCCTACAATGAGCAGTTCTTC
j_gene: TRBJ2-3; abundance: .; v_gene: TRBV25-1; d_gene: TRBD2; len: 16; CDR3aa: CASTESAGGPTDTQYF; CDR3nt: TGTGCCAGCACGGAGAGTGCGGGAGGGCCCACAGATACGCAGTATTTT
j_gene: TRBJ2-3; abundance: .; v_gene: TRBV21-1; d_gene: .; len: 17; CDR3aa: CASSKDLTGWRTDTQYF; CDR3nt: TGTGCCAGCAGCAAAGACCTGACAGGGTGGAGGACAGATACGCAGTATTTT